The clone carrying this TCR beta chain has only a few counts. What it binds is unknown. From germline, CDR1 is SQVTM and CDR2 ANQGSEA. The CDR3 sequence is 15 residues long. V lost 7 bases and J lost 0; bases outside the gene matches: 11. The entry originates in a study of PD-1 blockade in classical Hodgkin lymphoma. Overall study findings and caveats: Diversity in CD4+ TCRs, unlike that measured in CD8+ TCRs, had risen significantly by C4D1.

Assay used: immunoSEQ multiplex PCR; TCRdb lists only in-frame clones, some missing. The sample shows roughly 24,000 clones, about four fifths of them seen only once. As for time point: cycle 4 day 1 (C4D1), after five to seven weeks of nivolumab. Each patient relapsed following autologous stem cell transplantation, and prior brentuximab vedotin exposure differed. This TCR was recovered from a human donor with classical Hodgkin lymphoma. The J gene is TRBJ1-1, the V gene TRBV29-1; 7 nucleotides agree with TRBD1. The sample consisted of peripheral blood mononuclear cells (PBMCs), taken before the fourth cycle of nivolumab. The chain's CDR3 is CSAKEPQGMNTEAFF. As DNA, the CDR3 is TGCAGCGCCAAAGAACCACAGGGGATGAACACTGAAGCTTTCTTT.